A single T cell receptor beta chain is shown here with its context. This clonotype was counted only a few times. This receptor's antigen is unknown. Per-base qualities were not stored, and no clone one base away is much larger. Libraries were prepared through RT-PCR. This sample was sequenced with a NextSeq 550. TCRdb handled the public reads itself, with Q25 trimming in fastp and clone calling in MiXCR, and kept productive beta chains. For every CDR3 protein sequence, its rows merge into one entry that carries the most common genes and DNA. The sample yields 390,000 or so distinct CDR3 sequences; under 20% were counted once. Together, the top ten hold 6.5% to 7.5% of the sample. The entry originates in a study of patients and donors after allogeneic stem cell transplantation (dated by TCRdb to 2018 to 2020). From a lookup of the germline V gene, CDR1 and CDR2 are SGHRS and YFSETQ. The CDR3 goes from the cysteine to the phenylalanine over 15 residues. CDR3 DNA only is kept here, 45 bases in frame from base 1. V loses 0 bases, J loses 2 bases, and the germline ends lie 10 bases apart.

The chain links TRBV5-1 with TRBJ2-3; possibly the D gene is TRBD1, per 6 matching bases. The sample comprised blood, either unsorted or a sorted T cell fraction (not recorded which). This receptor was identified in a human donor who was either an allogeneic HSCT recipient or a stem cell or donor lymphocyte infusion donor (not recorded which). It is not recorded whose cells these are; they may come from a transplant donor. The DNA reads TGCGCCAGCAGCTTGGCCGGACAGTACACAGATACGCAGTATTTT. The translation is CASSLAGQYTDTQYF.